This T cell receptor beta chain is from a study of OX40 agonist ivuxolimab in advanced cancers. If patients had autoimmune disease history or systemic immunosuppression, they were excluded. Findings of the study overall: Circulating CD4+ and CD8+ T cells showed clonal expansion by week 6 at 0.1 to 3.0 mg/kg.

Some clones are missing from TCRdb's copy, which holds only in-frame ones; the method was immunoSEQ multiplex PCR. The table has over 95,000 clones, around 95% seen once. Germline values: CDR1 SGHTA, CDR2 FQGTGA. V lost 7 bases, J lost 6 bases, and 8 bases stayed unmatched. This CDR3 is built from 14 residues. On this clone: Antigen: not known.

Source: CD4+ or CD8+ T cells sorted from blood, taken in a trial of the OX40 agonist ivuxolimab. The source is an adult with an advanced solid tumor such as melanoma, head and neck, liver or kidney cancer. The rearrangement joins TRBV7-3 to TRBJ2-7, with 11 bases fitting TRBD1. DNA for the CDR3: TGTGCCAGCACCTCGGGACAGGGGGTTTCCGAGCAGTACTTC. It is translated as CASTSGQGVSEQYF.